This TCR beta chain is from a study of blood T cell repertoires in COVID-19. Overall study context: Spain, Italy and the United States supplied samples that represented acute and convalescent COVID-19. T cells, B-cell-depleted T cells, or PBMCs provided the cDNA or gDNA that served as material.

CDR1 DFQATT and CDR2 SNEGSKA come from the germline V gene (reference sequence). This CDR3 comprises 13 residues. The V end was cut by 4 bases, the J end by 4 bases, with 13 bases between. Original data processing: Estimated nucleated cell counts came from reference gene primer amplification. Profiling relied on immunoSEQ multiplex PCR, and the TCRdb table lists in-frame clones only, not all of them. The V and J calls and clone size come from that table; D and trimming were worked out from the DNA. The sample lists more than 95,000 clones; roughly 90% were seen once. The sequenced sample consisted of peripheral blood. The clonotype originates from a human donor in a cohort sampled during active COVID-19. The chain couples TRBV20-1 to TRBJ1-2; possibly TRBD1 for D (6 bases). CDR3 coding DNA: TGCAGTGCTACTGACAGGAACCGCTATGGCTACACCTTC. This encodes CSATDRNRYGYTF.